These 21 T cell receptor beta chains were all obtained from the same sample, sequenced in a study of T cell responses to AZD1222 COVID-19 vaccine. Assay used: immunoSEQ multiplex PCR; TCRdb lists only in-frame clones, some missing. The repertoire includes 120,000 to 150,000 clones, approximately 88% of them detected once, and more than 3% sits in the top ten. The sample consisted of peripheral blood, taken on day 0 of MenACWY control vaccination. These receptors came from an adult in good health.

The V and J genes are TRBV27 and TRBJ1-2; TRBD1 matches at 7 bases. Germline assignment: CDR1 MNHEY and CDR2 SMNVEV (reference sequence). V dropped 4 bases and J dropped 4; count of bases not matched to a gene: 6. This CDR3 is 14 amino acids long. CDR3 loop: CASSSQGSSYGYTF. CDR3 nucleotides: TGTGCCAGCAGTTCACAGGGGTCTTCCTATGGCTACACCTTC.

This clone showed up just once. The J gene is TRBJ2-7, the V gene TRBV18; 8 positions match TRBD1. Losses at the gene ends were 3 bases for V and 1 base for J; bases not matched to a gene: 2. Germline CDR1 is KGHSH and CDR2 is LQKENI. The CDR3 loop spans 14 amino acids. CDR3 protein: CASSPGTGSYEQYF. The CDR3, as DNA: TGTGCCAGCTCACCGGGGACAGGATCCTACGAGCAGTACTTC.

This chain joins TRBV13 and TRBJ1-5; D unclear. With 5 bases removed from V and 4 bases from J, the gap between germline ends came to 9 bases. CDR1 is PRHDT and CDR2 is FYEKMQ in the germline V gene (reference sequence). The CDR3 spans 13 residues. The DNA of the CDR3 is TGTGCCAGCAGCCCGGGCCCAAATCAGCCCCAGCATTTT. It is translated as CASSPGPNQPQHF.

The rearrangement uses TRBV5-4 and TRBJ2-1; 9 nucleotides match TRBD2. Losses at the gene ends were 2 bases for V and 3 bases for J; bases not matched to a gene: 6. Germline CDR1 reads SGHNT; CDR2 reads YYREEE (reference sequence). CDR3 length equals 16 residues. The CDR3 reads CASSFQRGDLYNEQFF. Written as DNA, the CDR3 is TGTGCCAGCAGCTTCCAGCGGGGGGACCTCTACAATGAGCAGTTCTTC.

This clone has only one observation. The chain has TRBV11-3 and TRBJ2-7; 8 nucleotides agree with TRBD2. The CDR3 is 14 amino acids. Germline loops: CDR1 SGHNT, CDR2 YENEEA. With 5 bases clipped from V and 6 bases from J, the junction kept 9 bases outside the gene matches. This chain's CDR3 is CASSPGTRAGEQYF. In DNA form, the CDR3 reads TGTGCCAGCAGCCCTGGGACTAGAGCGGGCGAGCAGTACTTC.

The CDR3 here is CASSLYLTGDPEKLFF. In DNA, the CDR3 is TGCGCCAGCAGCTTGTACTTAACAGGCGACCCTGAAAAACTGTTTTTT. J is TRBJ1-4 and V is TRBV5-1; a weak D match, TRBD1 (5 bases). Trimming left V 1 base short and J 7 bases short, with 17 bases between. Looked up from germline, CDR1 is SGHRS and CDR2 is YFSETQ. The CDR3 runs 16 residues.

The J gene is TRBJ1-1, the V gene TRBV5-1, with a possible D match to TRBD1 (6 bases). This CDR3 contains 15 residues. V was cut by 2 bases and J by 0 bases, with 11 bases left in between. The germline V gene encodes CDR1 SGHRS and CDR2 YFSETQ. The CDR3 DNA sequence: TGCGCCAGCAGCTTTACAGGGATCATGAACACTGAAGCTTTCTTT. It codes for CASSFTGIMNTEAFF.

In nucleotides, the CDR3 is TGTGCCAGCAGCCACTACACTGAAGCTTTCTTT. It translates to CASSHYTEAFF. V usage is TRBV12-3 or TRBV12-4 and J usage is TRBJ1-1; no firm D call. Trimming left V 6 bases short and J 3 bases short, with 5 bases between. CDR3 length: 11 residues.

The chain joins TRBV10-2 to TRBJ1-4, with 7 bases matching TRBD1. The trim removed 4 bases at V and 7 bases at J, leaving 9 bases unmatched. Germline V gene lookup returns CDR1 WSHSY and CDR2 SAAADI. This CDR3 is built from 15 residues. DNA for the CDR3: TGCGCCAGCAGTGTGGGCAAGGGGGCGAGTGAAAAACTGTTTTTT. Residues: CASSVGKGASEKLFF.

The chain has TRBV27 and TRBJ2-7; D is perhaps TRBD1 (6 bases). Germline CDR1 reads MNHEY; CDR2 reads SMNVEV (reference sequence). Deletions cut 0 bases from V and 2 bases from J, with 14 bases between. The length of the CDR3 is 16 residues. In DNA, the CDR3 is TGTGCCAGCAGTTTATCGGTGTACAGGGAAGCCTACGAGCAGTACTTC. It encodes CASSLSVYREAYEQYF.

V usage is TRBV3-1 (or the pseudogene TRBV3-2) and J usage is TRBJ1-2, with a possible D match to TRBD1 (5 bases). The V gene's germline CDR1 is LGHDT and CDR2 YNNKEL (reference sequence). The CDR3 is 12 residues long. V was clipped by 3 bases and J by 8 bases, with 10 bases between them. Here the CDR3 reads CASSHEGSGYTF. CDR3 DNA sequence: TGTGCCAGCAGCCATGAGGGGAGCGGCTACACCTTC.

The V gene is TRBV10-3, the J gene TRBJ2-1, with TRBD2 matching over 8 bases. Per germline, CDR1 ENHRY and CDR2 SYGVKD. The CDR3 totals 18 residues. Losses at the gene ends were 11 bases for V and 0 bases for J; bases not matched to a gene: 18. CDR3 in DNA: TGTGCCGCCTCAGGCGCGGGAGGACAATCGAGCTCCTACAATGAGCAGTTCTTC. This gives the protein CAASGAGGQSSSYNEQFF.

The chain joins TRBV28 to TRBJ2-1; 14 positions agree with TRBD2. Germline values: CDR1 MDHEN, CDR2 SYDVKM. V lost 3 bases to trimming and J lost 3 bases; unmatched junction nucleotides: 16. This CDR3 comprises 21 residues. The CDR3 coding sequence is TGTGCCAGCAGTTTCCGTCCCCTAACCGGGACTAGCGGGAGATTCTACAATGAGCAGTTCTTC. This sequence encodes CASSFRPLTGTSGRFYNEQFF.

This clone appeared once. The V call is TRBV7-9, the J call TRBJ1-5, with 7 bases aligning to TRBD1. The V gene end was trimmed by 6 bases and the J gene end by 3 bases; junction bases not matched to a gene: 8. The CDR3 length is 15 residues. CDR1 is SEHNR and CDR2 is FQNEAQ in the germline V gene (reference sequence). The CDR3 DNA is TGTGCCAGCAGTCCGACAGGGAGGGACAATCAGCCCCAGCATTTT. Residues: CASSPTGRDNQPQHF.

This chain joins TRBV4-1 and TRBJ1-6; TRBD1 agrees at 8 bases. The CDR3 sequence is 21 residues long. Germline V gene lookup returns CDR1 MGHRA and CDR2 YSYEKL. The junction had 23 bases not matched to a gene; V was cut back by 4 bases and J by 6 bases. This CDR3 reads CASSPGMGQVSSRGFNSPLHF. The CDR3 coding sequence is TGCGCCAGCAGCCCCGGGATGGGACAGGTCTCTTCTAGGGGTTTTAATTCACCCCTCCACTTT.

The J gene is TRBJ1-1, the V gene TRBV4-3; no clear D. Trimming took 2 bases from V and 5 from J, leaving 9 bases between them. Germline lookup yields CDR1 LGHNA and CDR2 YSLEER. The CDR3 length is 13 residues. Written as DNA, the CDR3 is TGCGCCAGCAGCCAACCCGGGAGTACTGAAGCTTTCTTT. Its translation: CASSQPGSTEAFF.

This chain joins TRBV3-1 (or the pseudogene TRBV3-2) and TRBJ1-6; D is perhaps TRBD1 (6 bases). Germline V gene lookup returns CDR1 LGHDT and CDR2 YNNKEL (reference sequence). The V and J ends lost 2 bases and 9 bases respectively, with 11 bases between them. The CDR3 is 14 amino acids. This chain's CDR3 is CASSQNRVGSPLHF. The CDR3 nucleotides are TGTGCCAGCAGCCAAAACAGGGTGGGTTCACCCCTCCACTTT.

The V gene is TRBV2, the J gene TRBJ2-7; possibly TRBD1 for D (6 bases). The ends were cut back, 8 bases at V and 0 bases at J, with 8 bases in the middle. This CDR3 region has 12 residues. The germline gives CDR1 SNHLY, CDR2 FYNNEI. CDR3 nucleotides: TGTGCCAGCCGGACAGCCTCCTACGAGCAGTACTTC. Its translation: CASRTASYEQYF.

The J gene is TRBJ2-7, the V gene TRBV11-2, with D possibly matching TRBD2 (6 bases). CDR1 and CDR2 from the germline V gene are SGHAT and FQNNGV. The length of the CDR3 is 15 residues. Trimming left V 0 bases short and J 0 bases short, with 9 bases between. As DNA, the CDR3 is TGTGCCAGCAGCTTAGAACTAGCAAGCTCCTACGAGCAGTACTTC. Translation: CASSLELASSYEQYF.

The chain recombines TRBV6-2 or TRBV6-3 with TRBJ2-5; D unclear. Germline-derived CDR1 and CDR2 are MNHEY and SVGEGT. The CDR3 has 14 amino acids. V lost 0 bases to trimming and J lost 2 bases, with 7 bases between them. The CDR3 DNA is TGTGCCAGCAGTTACTCTTTTCAGCAAGAGACCCAGTACTTC. It codes for CASSYSFQQETQYF.

The rearrangement uses TRBV20-1 and TRBJ1-2; a weak D match, TRBD1 (6 bases). Trimming took 5 bases from V and 5 from J, leaving 9 bases between them. This CDR3 contains 11 residues. Germline lookup yields CDR1 DFQATT and CDR2 SNEGSKA (reference sequence). The DNA for the CDR3 is TGCAGTGCTTTGACAGGTTATGGCTACACCTTC. This codes for CSALTGYGYTF.